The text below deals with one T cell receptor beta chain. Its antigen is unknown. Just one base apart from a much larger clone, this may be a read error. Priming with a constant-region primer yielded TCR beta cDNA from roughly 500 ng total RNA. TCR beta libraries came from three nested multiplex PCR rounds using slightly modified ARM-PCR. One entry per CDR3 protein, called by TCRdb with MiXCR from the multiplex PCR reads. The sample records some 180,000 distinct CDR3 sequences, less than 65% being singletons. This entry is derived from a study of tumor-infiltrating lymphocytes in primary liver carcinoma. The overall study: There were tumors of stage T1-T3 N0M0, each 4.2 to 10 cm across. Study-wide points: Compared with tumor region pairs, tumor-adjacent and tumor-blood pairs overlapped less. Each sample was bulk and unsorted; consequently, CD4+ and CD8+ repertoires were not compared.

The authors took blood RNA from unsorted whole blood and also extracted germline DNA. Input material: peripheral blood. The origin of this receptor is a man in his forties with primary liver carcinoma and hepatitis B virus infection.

The CDR3 sequence is CASSQEPRREQNF. CDR3 coding DNA: TGTGCCAGCAGCCAAGAGCCCAGAAGGGAGCAGAACTTC. The V gene is TRBV4-2, the J gene TRBJ2-7; TRBD2 might be the D (5 bases). This CDR3 has 13 residues. Germline V gene lookup returns CDR1 LGHNA and CDR2 YNFKEQ.